One T cell receptor (beta chain) is described in this entry. Its specificity is not known. Libraries were prepared by immunoSEQ multiplex PCR; TCRdb keeps only in-frame clonotypes and omits some of them. This sample yields some 1.5 million clones, of which 98% are seen a single time; roughly 0.45% belongs to the top ten. The data are from a study of shared clonotypes between healthy human individuals. Study summary: Three CD4 naive, three CD4 memory, two CD8 naive and one CD8 memory plate were used per donor. General study results and limits: Few donors restricted represented genetic and exposure-history diversity.

Germline values: CDR1 SGHNT, CDR2 YYREEE (reference sequence). J was trimmed by 0 bases and V by 4 bases; bases with no gene match: 9. CDR3 length: 17 residues. The rearrangement uses TRBV5-4 and TRBJ2-2, with 7 bases identical to TRBD1. The sample taken for sequencing was naive CD4+ T cells sorted from blood. Specified subset: CD45RA+ positively selected. The receptor was derived from a man aged 25 to 40 in good health. The CDR3 is CASSPQPGTANTGELFF. For the CDR3, the DNA is TGTGCCAGCAGCCCGCAGCCAGGGACAGCGAACACCGGGGAGCTGTTTTTT.